This is a list of T cell receptor beta chains from one sample in a study of T cell responses to AZD1222 COVID-19 vaccine. Libraries were prepared by immunoSEQ multiplex PCR; TCRdb keeps only in-frame clonotypes and omits some of them. The data show under 120,000 clones, around 94% seen once. The input for sequencing was peripheral blood, taken on day 0 of AZD1222 vaccination. Receptors were obtained from an adult in good health. The CDR3 runs from the conserved cysteine through the conserved F or W. Fields, in order: V gene, clone size, J gene, D gene, CDR3 protein, CDR3 DNA. A D gene is named only where the DNA matches it firmly. Not every row has a clone size; where given, it reads once, few, many or a size class.

v_gene: TRBV7-9; abundance: NA; j_gene: TRBJ2-1; d_gene: NA; CDR3aa: CASSLEPRGSYNEQFF; CDR3nt: TGTGCCAGCAGCTTGGAGCCCAGGGGCTCCTACAATGAGCAGTTCTTC
v_gene: TRBV28; abundance: NA; j_gene: TRBJ1-4; d_gene: NA; CDR3aa: CASFEGGHNEKLFF; CDR3nt: TGTGCCAGCTTTGAGGGGGGACATAATGAAAAACTGTTTTTT
v_gene: TRBV6-7; abundance: once; j_gene: TRBJ1-4; d_gene: TRBD1; CDR3aa: CASSSPGGTNEKLFF; CDR3nt: TGTGCCAGCAGTTCCCCAGGGGGCACTAATGAAAAACTGTTTTTT
v_gene: TRBV5-1; abundance: once; j_gene: TRBJ2-3; d_gene: NA; CDR3aa: CASSLAQWAGTDTQYF; CDR3nt: TGCGCCAGCAGCTTGGCTCAGTGGGCGGGTACAGATACGCAGTATTTT
v_gene: TRBV6-5; abundance: NA; j_gene: TRBJ2-7; d_gene: TRBD1; CDR3aa: CASSYTPGQGHEQYF; CDR3nt: TGTGCCAGCAGTTACACTCCGGGACAGGGACACGAGCAGTACTTC
v_gene: TRBV6-6; abundance: NA; j_gene: TRBJ2-3; d_gene: NA; CDR3aa: CASSSVPGTSTDTQYF; CDR3nt: TGTGCCAGCAGTTCGGTTCCCGGGACTAGCACAGATACGCAGTATTTT
v_gene: TRBV7-8; abundance: NA; j_gene: TRBJ1-2; d_gene: NA; CDR3aa: CASSPLRGTTGYTF; CDR3nt: TGTGCCAGCAGCCCGCTACGGGGGACCACTGGCTACACCTTC
v_gene: TRBV10-3; abundance: NA; j_gene: TRBJ1-5; d_gene: TRBD1; CDR3aa: CAISEWGQGGQPQHF; CDR3nt: TGTGCCATCAGTGAGTGGGGACAGGGAGGTCAGCCCCAGCATTTT
v_gene: TRBV19; abundance: NA; j_gene: TRBJ2-7; d_gene: NA; CDR3aa: CASSIGRTYEQYF; CDR3nt: TGTGCCAGTAGTATAGGGCGGACCTACGAGCAGTACTTC
v_gene: TRBV3-1/TRBV3-2; abundance: NA; j_gene: TRBJ1-6; d_gene: NA; CDR3aa: CASSLMAREGSPLHF; CDR3nt: TGTGCCAGCAGCCTGATGGCCAGGGAAGGGTCACCCCTCCACTTT
v_gene: TRBV11-2; abundance: NA; j_gene: TRBJ1-6; d_gene: NA; CDR3aa: CASSPEPGTSPLHF; CDR3nt: TGTGCCAGCAGCCCTGAGCCAGGTACCTCACCCCTCCACTTT